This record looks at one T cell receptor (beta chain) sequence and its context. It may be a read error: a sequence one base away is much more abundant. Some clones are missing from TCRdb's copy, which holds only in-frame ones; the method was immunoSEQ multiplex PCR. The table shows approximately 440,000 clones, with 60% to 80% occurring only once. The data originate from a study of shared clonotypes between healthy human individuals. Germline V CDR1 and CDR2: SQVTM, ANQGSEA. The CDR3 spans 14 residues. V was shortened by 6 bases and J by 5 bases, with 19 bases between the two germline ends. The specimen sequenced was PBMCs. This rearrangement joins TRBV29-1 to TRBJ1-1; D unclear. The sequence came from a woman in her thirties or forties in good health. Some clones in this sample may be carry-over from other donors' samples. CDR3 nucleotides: TGCAGCGTAGCACTCAGGACGGCGGGTACTGAAGCTTTCTTT. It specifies CSVALRTAGTEAFF.